Listed below are T cell receptor beta chains from one sample, sequenced in a study of vaccination and CD4 T cells after COVID-19. These TCRs are of unknown antigen specificity. TCRdb redid the calling of the PCR reads with MiXCR, one entry per CDR3 protein. Seen here are about 20,000 distinct CDR3 sequences, 66% observed once, and the top ten hold roughly 4%. Specimen: CD4+ T cells from blood, cultured in vitro. The receptors originated from a human donor who had recovered from COVID-19. CDR3s include the opening cysteine and the closing phenylalanine or tryptophan. A D gene is named only where the DNA matches it firmly. Clone size is stated in some rows and not others, as once, few, many or a class when expanded.

v_gene: TRBV6-1; j_gene: TRBJ1-1; d_gene: TRBD1; abundance: -; CDR3nt: TGTGCCAGCAGATCCCCCTCAGGGGGCGCGGCTGAAGCTTTCTTT; CDR3aa: CASRSPSGGAAEAFF
v_gene: TRBV7-2; j_gene: TRBJ1-5; d_gene: -; abundance: -; CDR3nt: TGTGCCAGCAGCTCCCTACTCGGGGGGCCCCAGCATTTT; CDR3aa: CASSSLLGGPQHF
v_gene: TRBV11-3; j_gene: TRBJ2-7; d_gene: -; abundance: once; CDR3nt: TGTGCCGGCAGCTTAGGGCCCATCTCCACTGAGCAGTACTTC; CDR3aa: CAGSLGPISTEQYF
v_gene: TRBV7-2; j_gene: TRBJ2-1; d_gene: -; abundance: few; CDR3nt: TGTGCCAGCAGCTTGGCTAGTGGGCAGTTCTTC; CDR3aa: CASSLASGQFF
v_gene: TRBV12-2; j_gene: TRBJ2-7; d_gene: -; abundance: -; CDR3nt: TGTGCAAGTCGCTCAGTACAGGATTACGAGCAGTACTTC; CDR3aa: CASRSVQDYEQYF
v_gene: TRBV19; j_gene: TRBJ1-4; d_gene: -; abundance: -; CDR3nt: TGTGCCAGTAAACGCCGGGACGGATCAACTAATGAAAAACTGTTTTTT; CDR3aa: CASKRRDGSTNEKLFF
v_gene: TRBV20-1; j_gene: TRBJ1-2; d_gene: -; abundance: -; CDR3nt: TGCAGTGCGCTACAGGGAGGGTACACCTTC; CDR3aa: CSALQGGYTF
v_gene: TRBV20-1; j_gene: TRBJ1-1; d_gene: -; abundance: once; CDR3nt: TGCAGTGCTAGTACCCCTCCGGGGAACACTGAAGCTTTCTTT; CDR3aa: CSASTPPGNTEAFF
v_gene: TRBV2; j_gene: TRBJ2-4; d_gene: -; abundance: -; CDR3nt: TGTGCCAGCAGTTTACAGGGTGTGATAGCCAAAAACATTCAGTACTTC; CDR3aa: CASSLQGVIAKNIQYF
v_gene: TRBV7-3; j_gene: TRBJ2-2; d_gene: -; abundance: -; CDR3nt: TGTGCCAGCAGCCCCCAGGTGGGCACCGGGGAGCTGTTTTTT; CDR3aa: CASSPQVGTGELFF
v_gene: TRBV27; j_gene: TRBJ1-6; d_gene: TRBD1; abundance: -; CDR3nt: TGTGCCAGCAGTCCCCAACAGGGGGCGGCTTCACCCCTCCACTTT; CDR3aa: CASSPQQGAASPLHF
v_gene: TRBV5-6; j_gene: TRBJ1-5; d_gene: -; abundance: -; CDR3nt: TGTGCCAGCAGCTTAGGCCCGTATAGCAATCAGCCCCAGCATTTT; CDR3aa: CASSLGPYSNQPQHF
v_gene: TRBV7-6; j_gene: TRBJ1-1; d_gene: -; abundance: few; CDR3nt: TGTGCCAGCTCACCTCGACGGGGGCGGAACACTGAAGCTTTCTTT; CDR3aa: CASSPRRGRNTEAFF
v_gene: TRBV6-4; j_gene: TRBJ2-1; d_gene: TRBD2; abundance: few; CDR3nt: TGTGCCAGCAAGAAACTAGCGGCCTACAATGAGCAGTTCTTC; CDR3aa: CASKKLAAYNEQFF
v_gene: TRBV7-2; j_gene: TRBJ2-3; d_gene: -; abundance: -; CDR3nt: TGTGCCAGCAGCCAGCTCGGGCTAGAAGGAGATACGCAGTATTTT; CDR3aa: CASSQLGLEGDTQYF
v_gene: TRBV7-2; j_gene: TRBJ2-7; d_gene: -; abundance: -; CDR3nt: TGTGCCAGCAGCTTATCGGGCACTGCCTACGAGCAGTACTTC; CDR3aa: CASSLSGTAYEQYF
v_gene: TRBV7-2; j_gene: TRBJ1-1; d_gene: -; abundance: -; CDR3nt: TGTGCCAGCAGCTTGGAGAGTCGAACTGAAGCTTTCTTT; CDR3aa: CASSLESRTEAFF
v_gene: TRBV6-2/TRBV6-3; j_gene: TRBJ1-2; d_gene: -; abundance: -; CDR3nt: TGTGCCAGCAGCGATAGCCCCGCTGGCTACACCTTC; CDR3aa: CASSDSPAGYTF
v_gene: TRBV19; j_gene: TRBJ2-1; d_gene: TRBD2; abundance: -; CDR3nt: TGTGCCAGTAGTTTCCCTCGGATAGCGGGAGGGCTGAATGAGCAGTTCTTC; CDR3aa: CASSFPRIAGGLNEQFF
v_gene: TRBV19; j_gene: TRBJ1-1; d_gene: TRBD1; abundance: -; CDR3nt: TGTGCCAGTAGTATTATCGGACAGGGATTGAACACTGAAGCTTTCTTT; CDR3aa: CASSIIGQGLNTEAFF
v_gene: TRBV20-1; j_gene: TRBJ2-3; d_gene: TRBD2; abundance: few; CDR3nt: TGCAGTGCTCTTAGCGGGGGGGCCGATACGCAGTATTTT; CDR3aa: CSALSGGADTQYF
v_gene: TRBV7-2; j_gene: TRBJ2-1; d_gene: TRBD2; abundance: once; CDR3nt: TGTGCCAGCAGCTTAGGACTAGCGGGAGGGATGGGCAATGAGCAGTTCTTC; CDR3aa: CASSLGLAGGMGNEQFF
v_gene: TRBV12-5; j_gene: TRBJ1-5; d_gene: -; abundance: -; CDR3nt: TGTGCTAGTGGTTTGAATCCTGGCAATCAGCCCCAGCATTTT; CDR3aa: CASGLNPGNQPQHF
v_gene: TRBV19; j_gene: TRBJ1-1; d_gene: TRBD1; abundance: -; CDR3nt: TGTGCCAGTAGTAGGACAGGGGGCAGAACTGAAGCTTTCTTT; CDR3aa: CASSRTGGRTEAFF
v_gene: TRBV7-6; j_gene: TRBJ2-2; d_gene: -; abundance: few; CDR3nt: TGTGCCAGCAGCGACCGGACCCGAAGGGACTTGTTTTTT; CDR3aa: CASSDRTRRDLFF
v_gene: TRBV11-3; j_gene: TRBJ2-2; d_gene: TRBD2; abundance: -; CDR3nt: TGTGCCAGCAGCTTAGTTCTAGCGGGAGACACCGGGGAGCTGTTTTTT; CDR3aa: CASSLVLAGDTGELFF
v_gene: TRBV20-1; j_gene: TRBJ2-1; d_gene: TRBD2; abundance: -; CDR3nt: TGCAGTGCTATGGTAGCGGGAGGGCCAACCTACAATGAGCAGTTCTTC; CDR3aa: CSAMVAGGPTYNEQFF
v_gene: TRBV20-1; j_gene: TRBJ1-1; d_gene: -; abundance: -; CDR3nt: TGCAGTGCTAGAGACCTGGGGAGCGCTGAAGCTTTCTTT; CDR3aa: CSARDLGSAEAFF
v_gene: TRBV7-2; j_gene: TRBJ2-5; d_gene: -; abundance: -; CDR3nt: TGTGCCAGCAGCCAACCGGGTAAAGAGACCCAGTACTTC; CDR3aa: CASSQPGKETQYF
v_gene: TRBV6-5; j_gene: TRBJ2-3; d_gene: -; abundance: -; CDR3nt: TGTGCCAGCAGTTACTCGAGGGGGAAAGATACGCAGTATTTT; CDR3aa: CASSYSRGKDTQYF
v_gene: TRBV11-2; j_gene: TRBJ1-2; d_gene: -; abundance: -; CDR3nt: TGTGCCAGCAGCTTAGATATTGGGCGAGGGGGCTACACCTTC; CDR3aa: CASSLDIGRGGYTF
v_gene: TRBV6-5; j_gene: TRBJ2-7; d_gene: -; abundance: once; CDR3nt: TGTGCCAGCAGTTCGCTCTACGAGCAGTACTTC; CDR3aa: CASSSLYEQYF
v_gene: TRBV19; j_gene: TRBJ1-1; d_gene: -; abundance: -; CDR3nt: TGTGCCAGTCGGGAATACATGGACACTGAAGCTTTCTTT; CDR3aa: CASREYMDTEAFF
v_gene: TRBV18; j_gene: TRBJ1-1; d_gene: -; abundance: once; CDR3nt: TGTGCCAGCTCACCTGGGCAGAACACTGAAGCTTTCTTT; CDR3aa: CASSPGQNTEAFF
v_gene: TRBV6-1; j_gene: TRBJ2-7; d_gene: TRBD1; abundance: few; CDR3nt: TGTGCCAGCAGTGCCCCTAGGACAGGGTTTCGCTACGAGCAGTACTTC; CDR3aa: CASSAPRTGFRYEQYF
v_gene: TRBV11-3; j_gene: TRBJ2-2; d_gene: TRBD2; abundance: -; CDR3nt: TGTGCCAGCAGCTTAGCTTTCCTAGCGGAACCCGGGGAGCTGTTTTTT; CDR3aa: CASSLAFLAEPGELFF
v_gene: TRBV10-3; j_gene: TRBJ2-5; d_gene: TRBD1; abundance: few; CDR3nt: TGTGCCACCCGGGACAGGGAAAGAGGGGAGACCCAGTACTTC; CDR3aa: CATRDRERGETQYF
v_gene: TRBV7-2; j_gene: TRBJ1-3; d_gene: -; abundance: -; CDR3nt: TGTGCCAGCAGCTTAAGCTCTGGAAACACCATATATTTT; CDR3aa: CASSLSSGNTIYF
v_gene: TRBV20-1; j_gene: TRBJ2-1; d_gene: TRBD2; abundance: -; CDR3nt: TGCAGTGCGGGAGAAGCGGGACTCAATGAGCAGTTCTTC; CDR3aa: CSAGEAGLNEQFF
v_gene: TRBV5-4; j_gene: TRBJ2-5; d_gene: TRBD2; abundance: once; CDR3nt: TGTGCCAGCAGCTTGGTACTAGCGGGCCAAGAGACCCAGTACTTC; CDR3aa: CASSLVLAGQETQYF
v_gene: TRBV11-3; j_gene: TRBJ2-5; d_gene: TRBD2; abundance: -; CDR3nt: TGTGCCAGCAGCCCGTCAGGACTAGCGATGGAGACCCAGTACTTC; CDR3aa: CASSPSGLAMETQYF
v_gene: TRBV12-3/TRBV12-4; j_gene: TRBJ2-1; d_gene: -; abundance: -; CDR3nt: TGTGCCAGCAGGGGACTTGGCAGCTCCTACAATGAGCAGTTCTTC; CDR3aa: CASRGLGSSYNEQFF
v_gene: TRBV7-9; j_gene: TRBJ2-2; d_gene: TRBD2; abundance: -; CDR3nt: TGTGCCAGCAGCTTAGCCGGGGGGGATCCCGGGGAGCTGTTTTTT; CDR3aa: CASSLAGGDPGELFF
v_gene: TRBV20-1; j_gene: TRBJ1-2; d_gene: TRBD1; abundance: few; CDR3nt: TGCAGTGCGCAGACAGGGGTCGAGGGCTACACCTTC; CDR3aa: CSAQTGVEGYTF
v_gene: TRBV20-1; j_gene: TRBJ2-1; d_gene: TRBD2; abundance: -; CDR3nt: TGCAGTGCTAGGGGGGGGATAGCGGGAGAAAGGAATGAGCAGTTCTTC; CDR3aa: CSARGGIAGERNEQFF
v_gene: TRBV6-2/TRBV6-3; j_gene: TRBJ2-7; d_gene: -; abundance: -; CDR3nt: TGTGCCAGCAGTCGGGACTCCGCCTACGAGCAGTACTTC; CDR3aa: CASSRDSAYEQYF